These 25 T cell receptor beta chains were all obtained from the same sample, sequenced in a study of early T cells in non-severe SARS-CoV-2 infection. TCRdb re-called the 5' RACE reads through MiXCR, storing one row per CDR3 protein. The data hold 45,000 to 65,000 distinct CDR3 sequences, with 9% to 9.5% observed a single time. Sequencing was performed on whole blood. These receptors came from an adult who was a healthcare worker with PCR-confirmed SARS-CoV-2 infection or an uninfected control (not recorded which).

For the CDR3, the DNA is TGTGCCAGCGGTCGAGGAGGGGGCGCAAGAACAGATACGCAGTATTTT. It yields the protein CASGRGGGARTDTQYF. This rearrangement joins TRBV7-3 to TRBJ2-3, with D possibly matching TRBD1 (7 bases). Germline loops: CDR1 SGHTA, CDR2 FQGTGA. CDR3 length equals 16 residues. Trimming removed 8 bases from V and 3 bases from J, with 21 bases in between.

This clonotype was detected a few times. This chain uses TRBV18 with TRBJ2-4; the match to TRBD1 covers 8 bases. The CDR3 length is 17 residues. The V segment lost 3 bases and the J segment 7 bases; nucleotides outside the gene matches: 14. Germline values: CDR1 KGHSH, CDR2 LQKENI. This CDR3 is CASSPGQGAGPWNIQYF. Written as DNA, the CDR3 is TGTGCCAGCTCACCCGGACAGGGTGCGGGGCCGTGGAACATTCAGTACTTC.

This clonotype was found many times. This chain uses TRBV5-1 with TRBJ1-1; D ambiguous. Trimming took 4 bases from V and 0 from J, leaving 10 bases between them. This CDR3 is built from 14 residues. CDR1 is SGHRS and CDR2 is YFSETQ in the germline V gene. DNA of the CDR3: TGCGCCAGCAGCCCCAGGCGGATGAACACTGAAGCTTTCTTT. It encodes CASSPRRMNTEAFF.

This clonotype has a count of ten or more. V is TRBV6-6 and J is TRBJ1-2; 11 nucleotides match TRBD1. V was pared by 2 bases and J by 5 bases, with 4 bases of the junction left unmatched. The CDR3 runs to 15 residues. The germline gives CDR1 MNHNY, CDR2 SVGAGI (reference sequence). As DNA, the CDR3 is TGTGCCAGCAGTTACGGACAGGGGGCTGGTTATGGCTACACCTTC. This codes for CASSYGQGAGYGYTF.

This clonotype was detected only a few times. The junction departs from germline at one end; a sequencing error may be responsible. V gene TRBV24-1 combines with J gene TRBJ2-3; D unclear. There are 13 residues in the CDR3. From germline, CDR1 is KGHDR and CDR2 SFDVKD. CDR3 nucleotide sequence: TGTGCCACCGGTGACCCGACCACAGATACGCAGTATTTT. Its protein product is CATGDPTTDTQYF.

This clonotype was counted many times. This chain uses TRBV9 with TRBJ2-1; TRBD2 aligns across 11 bases. The V gene's germline CDR1 is SGDLS and CDR2 YYNGEE. The CDR3 is made up of 14 amino acids. V lost 3 bases and J lost 9; bases outside the gene matches: 5. The CDR3 nucleotides are TGTGCCAGCAGCGAAATAGCGGGAGGGTCTGAGCAGTTCTTC. The encoded protein is CASSEIAGGSEQFF.

This clonotype was seen a handful of times. Since a much larger clone is just one base distant, this may be a read error. J is TRBJ2-3 and V is TRBV7-8; D remains unclear. CDR1 and CDR2 from the germline V gene are SGHVS and FQNEAQ. CDR3 length: 13 residues. V was shortened by 0 bases and J by 5 bases, with 6 bases between the two germline ends. The CDR3 DNA sequence: TGTGCCAGCAGCTTAGCGGTCGGAGATACGCAGTATTTT. This translates into CASSLAVGDTQYF. Supplemented by reference TRBV7-8 and TRBJ2-3, the full variable domain reads GAGVSQSPRYKVAKRGQDVALRCDPISGHVSLFWYQQALGQGPEFLTYFQNEAQLDKSGLPSDRFFAERPEGSVSTLKIQRTQQEDSAVYLCASSLAVGDTQYFGPGTRLTVL.

Note on this clonotype: This sequence may be a read error, since a much larger clone differs from it by one base. The V gene is TRBV6-5, the J gene TRBJ2-3; 9 positions agree with TRBD1. The ends lost 6 bases at V and 8 bases at J; junction bases unmatched: 9. Germline V lookup: CDR1 MNHEY, CDR2 SVGAGI. The CDR3 has 14 amino acids. CDR3 nucleotide sequence: TGTGCCAGCAGCCAGACAGGGGGACGGGGTACGCAGTATTTT. Translating it yields CASSQTGGRGTQYF.

The V call is TRBV5-6, the J call TRBJ2-7; either TRBD1 or TRBD2 may supply D (5 bases each). Germline CDR1 is SGHDT and CDR2 is YYEEEE. Trimming removed 6 bases at V and 0 bases at J, with 16 bases between. The CDR3 consists of 15 residues. The DNA for the CDR3 is TGTGCCAGCACCATGGCAGCAGGGAGCTCCTACGAGCAGTACTTC. Amino acid sequence: CASTMAAGSSYEQYF.

This clonotype was seen ten or more times. The V and J genes are TRBV5-1 and TRBJ2-3; TRBD2 aligns across 10 bases. J was trimmed by 2 bases and V by 3 bases; bases with no gene match: 12. The CDR3 totals 18 residues. Germline V CDR1 and CDR2: SGHRS, YFSETQ. CDR3 in DNA: TGCGCCAGCAGCTACAGCGGGGGGGCCATCCAAGACACAGATACGCAGTATTTT. The encoded protein is CASSYSGGAIQDTDTQYF.

With regard to this clonotype: Since a much larger clone is just one base distant, this may be a read error. The chain combines TRBV15 with TRBJ2-4; D is unresolved. Germline V lookup: CDR1 LNHNV, CDR2 YYDKDF (reference sequence). The CDR3 loop spans 16 amino acids. The CDR3 sequence: CATSRDRSAAKNIKYF. CDR3 DNA sequence: TGTGCCACCAGCAGAGATCGGTCGGCGGCCAAAAACATTAAGTACTTC. Combining the CDR3 with reference TRBV15 and TRBJ2-4 gives the whole variable domain DAMVIQNPRYQVTQFGKPVTLSCSQTLNHNVMYWYQQKSSQAPKLLFHYYDKDFNNEADTPDNFQSRRPNTSFCFLDIRSPGLGDTAMYLCATSRDRSAAKNIKYFGAGTRLSVL.

Many counts were recorded for this clonotype. The V and J genes are TRBV4-3 and TRBJ1-5; D unclear. Germline V gives CDR1 LGHNA, CDR2 YSLEER. CDR3 length: 16 amino acids. Trimming took 1 base from V and 4 from J, leaving 14 bases between them. The CDR3 loop is CASSQVWNSANQPQHF. The CDR3 DNA reads as TGCGCCAGCAGCCAAGTTTGGAACAGCGCGAATCAGCCCCAGCATTTT.

This clonotype was seen at least ten times. J is TRBJ2-7 and V is TRBV11-2, with 7 bases that match TRBD2. Trimming cost V 2 bases and J 0 bases; bases outside gene matches: 4. Germline V gene sequence: CDR1 SGHAT, CDR2 FQNNGV. The CDR3 runs 15 residues. The CDR3 DNA sequence: TGTGCCAGCAGCTTACGAAGCGGGGACTCCTACGAGCAGTACTTC. This gives the protein CASSLRSGDSYEQYF.

This clonotype was observed many times. The rearrangement links TRBV2 to TRBJ1-4; 7 positions match TRBD1. Trimming at V came to 8 bases and at J to 5 bases, leaving 5 bases not matched to a gene. This CDR3 contains 13 residues. Germline values: CDR1 SNHLY, CDR2 FYNNEI. CDR3 loop: CASGRTGNEKLFF. The CDR3 coding sequence is TGTGCCAGCGGACGGACAGGAAATGAAAAACTGTTTTTT.

Many counts were recorded for this clonotype. This chain joins TRBV7-9 and TRBJ2-7; D may correspond to TRBD1 or TRBD2 (5 bases each). Germline CDR1 SEHNR, CDR2 FQNEAQ (reference sequence). Trimming cost V 3 bases and J 5 bases, with 8 bases left between them. The CDR3 contains 12 residues. In nucleotides, the CDR3 is TGTGCCAGCAGCTTCGGGGCAGACGAGCAGTACTTC. This gives the protein CASSFGADEQYF.

In its sample, this clonotype was seen many times. V gene TRBV29-1 combines with J gene TRBJ1-1; 9 bases agree with TRBD1. Germline V gives CDR1 SQVTM, CDR2 ANQGSEA. The CDR3 spans 13 residues. V lost 5 bases to trimming and J lost 5 bases; unmatched junction nucleotides: 6. CDR3 sequence: CSVSRDRETEAFF. The CDR3 DNA reads TGCAGCGTTAGCCGGGACAGGGAAACTGAAGCTTTCTTT.

This clonotype appeared a few times. The CDR3 spells CSVERGQTQYF. DNA of the CDR3: TGCAGCGTTGAACGGGGGCAGACCCAGTACTTC. The chain employs TRBV29-1 and TRBJ2-5; D is tentatively TRBD1 or TRBD2 (6 bases each). V was clipped by 2 bases and J by 6 bases, with 7 bases between them. Germline V gene data show CDR1 as SQVTM and CDR2 as ANQGSEA. The CDR3 is 11 residues long.

In this sample, this clonotype turned up once. A much larger clone differs from this one at a single base, so this may be a read error. The chain uses TRBV7-9 and TRBJ1-1; tentative D call: TRBD1 (5 bases). V was trimmed by 6 bases and J by 3 bases, leaving 11 bases between them. Germline loops: CDR1 SEHNR, CDR2 FQNEAQ (reference sequence). The CDR3 contains 13 residues. The CDR3 DNA reads TGTGCCAGCAGGCGTCAGGGCGACACTGAAGCTTTCTTT. The encoded protein is CASRRQGDTEAFF. Filled out from reference TRBV7-9 and TRBJ1-1, the complete variable domain reads DTGVSQNPRHKITKRGQNVTFRCDPISEHNRLYWYRQTLGQGPEFLTYFQNEAQLEKSRLLSDRFSAERPKGSFSTLEIQRTEQGDSAMYLCASRRQGDTEAFFGQGTRLTVV.

This sequence joins TRBV9 and TRBJ2-7, with D unclear. Deletions cut 0 bases from V and 1 base from J, with 8 bases between. Looked up from germline, CDR1 is SGDLS and CDR2 is YYNGEE. The CDR3 runs 14 residues. DNA for the CDR3: TGTGCCAGCAGCGTAGAATCGACTTCCTACGAGCAGTACTTC. It yields the protein CASSVESTSYEQYF.

This clonotype was seen repeatedly, ten times or more. V gene TRBV10-1 combines with J gene TRBJ2-3; either TRBD1 or TRBD2 may supply D (5 bases each). In germline, CDR1 is WNHNN, CDR2 SYGVQD (reference sequence). V dropped 0 bases and J dropped 1 base, with 8 bases sitting between them. This CDR3 spans 15 amino acids. In DNA form, the CDR3 reads TGCGCCAGCAGTGAGTCAGGGACGGGCACAGATACGCAGTATTTT. Residues: CASSESGTGTDTQYF.

In this sample, this clonotype turned up many times. The chain has TRBV20-1 and TRBJ2-2, with 7 nucleotides matching TRBD1. This CDR3 is built from 16 residues. CDR1 and CDR2 from the germline V gene are DFQATT and SNEGSKA (reference sequence). The junction had 14 bases not matched to a gene; V was cut back by 7 bases and J by 3 bases. The CDR3 region has the DNA TGCAGTGTCCCAGCCGGATACAGGGGATACACCGGGGAGCTGTTTTTT. Its protein product is CSVPAGYRGYTGELFF.

There are a few counts of this clonotype. The chain employs TRBV4-2 and TRBJ2-1; D unresolved. The V gene's germline CDR1 is LGHNA and CDR2 YNFKEQ. This CDR3 is built from 17 residues. V shed 0 bases and J shed 8 bases, with 20 bases lying between them. The chain's CDR3 is CASSQDKRRTPGDEQFF. CDR3 in DNA: TGTGCCAGCAGCCAAGATAAGAGGCGGACCCCAGGCGATGAGCAGTTCTTC.

This sequence joins TRBV14 and TRBJ1-6, with no clear D. V was cut by 0 bases and J by 7 bases, with 7 bases left in between. The CDR3 consists of 14 residues. The V gene's germline CDR1 is SGHDN and CDR2 FVKESK. CDR3 bases: TGTGCCAGCAGCCAAGATATTGGGAATTCACCCCTCCACTTT. As protein: CASSQDIGNSPLHF.

This clonotype has a count of ten or more. V is TRBV5-1 and J is TRBJ2-7; 7 bases align to TRBD1. V was clipped by 4 bases and J by 5 bases; unmatched bases: 9. The CDR3 sequence is 14 residues long. The V gene's germline CDR1 is SGHRS and CDR2 YFSETQ. The CDR3 loop is CASSRRQGGDEQYF. The CDR3 DNA is TGCGCCAGCAGCCGGCGACAGGGTGGTGACGAGCAGTACTTC. Combining the CDR3 with reference TRBV5-1 and TRBJ2-7 gives the whole variable domain KAGVTQTPRYLIKTRGQQVTLSCSPISGHRSVSWYQQTPGQGLQFLFEYFSETQRNKGNFPGRFSGRQFSNSRSEMNVSTLELGDSALYLCASSRRQGGDEQYFGPGTRLTVT.

This clonotype has at least ten counts. V gene TRBV14 combines with J gene TRBJ2-3, with 10 bases fitting TRBD1. Germline trimming cut 4 bases from V and 4 bases from J; bases unmatched to any gene: 8. The germline CDR1 and CDR2 sequences are SGHDN and FVKESK. The CDR3 contains 16 residues. The CDR3 DNA reads TGTGCCAGCAGCCCGCCGGCGGGACAGGGGCCAGATACGCAGTATTTT. Its protein product is CASSPPAGQGPDTQYF.